This passage covers 6 T cell receptor beta chains from one sample sequenced in a study of a mutant IDH1 vaccine in newly diagnosed glioma. Time point here: week 35, safety follow-up. The investigators gave 300 ug of mutant IDH1 20-mer peptide in each vaccine dose, together with topical imiquimod. These receptors have no known antigen. The protocol was immunoSEQ multiplex PCR, while the TCRdb copy is restricted to in-frame clones and leaves out a portion. This sample has 65,000 to 85,000 clones; around 86% occur once, and the top ten carry approximately 2%. The sample here was PBMCs, taken from a glioma patient whose treatment included an IDH1 peptide vaccine. These receptors were taken from a man between 25 and 39 years old with glioma.

This clone was counted a single time. The chain combines TRBV11-3 with TRBJ2-1; TRBD1 is a possible D gene (5 bases). Germline CDR1 SGHNT, CDR2 YENEEA. The CDR3 is 14 amino acids. V lost 2 bases and J lost 5, with 10 bases in between. The CDR3, as DNA: TGTGCCAGCAGCTTACACAGGCTGGACAATGAGCAGTTCTTC. Its protein is CASSLHRLDNEQFF.

V usage is TRBV4-1 and J usage is TRBJ2-4; D unresolved. The CDR3 spans 15 residues. Germline V gene lookup returns CDR1 MGHRA and CDR2 YSYEKL. Trimming removed 4 bases from V and 0 bases from J, with 10 bases in between. CDR3 DNA sequence: TGCGCCAGCAGCCCCACGACCCTAGCCAAAAACATTCAGTACTTC. Its translation: CASSPTTLAKNIQYF.

The rearrangement links TRBV6-4 to TRBJ2-3; no reliable D call. This CDR3 has 14 amino acids. Per germline, CDR1 MRHNA and CDR2 SNTAGT. With 3 bases removed from V and 2 bases from J, the gap between germline ends came to 9 bases. This chain's CDR3 is CASSEEWATDTQYF. In nucleotides, the CDR3 is TGTGCCAGCAGTGAGGAGTGGGCCACAGATACGCAGTATTTT.

The chain combines TRBV5-1 with TRBJ2-1; 8 positions match TRBD1. Trimming at V came to 3 bases and at J to 9 bases, leaving 11 bases not matched to a gene. CDR3 length: 15 amino acids. Germline-derived CDR1 and CDR2 are SGHRS and YFSETQ. The CDR3 nucleotides read TGCGCCAGCAGCTCGACAGGGGCGGTGGTGCTTGAGCAGTTCTTC. Its translation is CASSSTGAVVLEQFF.

This clone was found once. As DNA, the CDR3 is TGTGCCAGCAGCTTAAGGGGCGTGGGCGGTTCGAGCTCCTACAATGAGCAGTTCTTC. It is translated as CASSLRGVGGSSSYNEQFF. V usage is TRBV7-2 and J usage is TRBJ2-1; maybe TRBD1 (5 bases). Germline CDR1 reads SGHTA; CDR2 reads FQGNSA. Deletions cut 2 bases from V and 0 bases from J, with 20 bases between. This CDR3 is built from 19 residues.

This clone is labeled medium-sized. This rearrangement joins TRBV6-1 to TRBJ1-3, with D unresolved. Trimming cost V 3 bases and J 1 base, with 7 bases left between them. This CDR3 region has 14 residues. Germline CDR1 is MNHNS and CDR2 is SASEGT. The CDR3 is CASSEGLSGNTIYF. The CDR3 region has the DNA TGTGCCAGCAGTGAGGGCCTTTCTGGAAACACCATATATTTT.